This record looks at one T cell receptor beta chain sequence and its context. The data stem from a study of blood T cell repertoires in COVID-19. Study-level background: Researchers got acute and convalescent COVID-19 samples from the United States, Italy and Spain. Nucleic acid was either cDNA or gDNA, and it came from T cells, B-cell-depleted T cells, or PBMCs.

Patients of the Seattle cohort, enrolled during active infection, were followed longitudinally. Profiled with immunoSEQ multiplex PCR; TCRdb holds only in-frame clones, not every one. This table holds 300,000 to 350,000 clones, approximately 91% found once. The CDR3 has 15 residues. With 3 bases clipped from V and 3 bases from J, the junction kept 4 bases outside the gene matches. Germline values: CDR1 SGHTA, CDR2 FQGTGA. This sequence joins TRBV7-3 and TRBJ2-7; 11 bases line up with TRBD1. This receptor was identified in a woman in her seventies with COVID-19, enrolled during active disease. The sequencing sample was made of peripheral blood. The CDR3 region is CASSLDRGPVYEQYF. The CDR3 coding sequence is TGTGCCAGCAGCTTGGACAGGGGGCCCGTCTACGAGCAGTACTTC.